This note documents a single T cell receptor beta chain sequence. Its antigen remains unidentified. Only in-frame clones appear in the TCRdb table, and some are missing; sequencing was by immunoSEQ multiplex PCR. The sample includes about 200,000 clones, roughly three quarters of them seen just once. The sample is drawn from a study of cytomegalovirus exposure and HLA in healthy donors. Study at large: The same platform as the 650 to 700 first-cohort repertoires was used for the 120 validation repertoires, a later analysis reported. The study's findings and limits: Cytomegalovirus status, reportedly, was diagnosed with high specificity and sensitivity by the classifier. Among TCR beta chains, those listed as cytomegalovirus-associated numbered approximately 150.

The V gene's germline CDR1 is MNHEY and CDR2 SMNVEV (reference sequence). The CDR3 extends over 14 amino acids. V lost 6 bases, J lost 3 bases, and 14 bases lay in between. The gene calls are TRBV27 and TRBJ1-1; D remains unclear. This TCR was recovered from a woman aged 25 to 45 in good health and CMV-seronegative. The sample comprised PBMCs. CDR3 DNA sequence: TGTGCCAGCAGGCGTGGGCAGGCTTACACTGAAGCTTTCTTT. It specifies CASRRGQAYTEAFF.